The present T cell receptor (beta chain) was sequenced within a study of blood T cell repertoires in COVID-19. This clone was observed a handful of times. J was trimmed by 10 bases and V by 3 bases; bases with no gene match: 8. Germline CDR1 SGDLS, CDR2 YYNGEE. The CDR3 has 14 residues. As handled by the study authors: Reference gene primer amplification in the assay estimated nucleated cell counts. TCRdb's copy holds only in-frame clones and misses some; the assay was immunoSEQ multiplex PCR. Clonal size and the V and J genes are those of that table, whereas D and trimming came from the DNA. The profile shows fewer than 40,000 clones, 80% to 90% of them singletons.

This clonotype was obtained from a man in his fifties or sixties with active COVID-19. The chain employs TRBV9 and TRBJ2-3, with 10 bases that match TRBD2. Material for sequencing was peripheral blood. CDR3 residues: CASSGSSGRASQYF. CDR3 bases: TGTGCCAGCAGCGGATCAAGCGGGAGGGCATCGCAGTATTTT.